This T cell receptor (beta chain) originates from a study of blood T cell repertoires in COVID-19. Looking at the study overall: Acute-phase and convalescent COVID-19 samples originated in the United States, Italy and Spain. In each case, the material was cDNA or gDNA derived from T cells, B-cell-depleted T cells, or PBMCs.

Each participant's cohort was designated according to participant-reported clinical history. The CDR3 is 15 amino acids. Deletions cut 6 bases from V and 4 bases from J, with 18 bases between. Per the germline V gene, CDR1 is SGHKS and CDR2 is YYEKEE (reference sequence). In the original workflow: Amplifying reference gene primers gave estimates of nucleated cell counts. The assay was immunoSEQ multiplex PCR, and TCRdb's table has in-frame clones only and misses some. Clone size and the V and J calls come from that table; the DNA yielded D and trimming. The table has roughly 200,000 clones, roughly nine tenths seen once.

V usage is TRBV5-5 and J usage is TRBJ2-3, with D tentatively TRBD1 (5 bases). This TCR was recovered from a woman aged 25 to 39 who had recovered from COVID-19. The sample comprised PBMCs or T cells enriched from blood (not recorded which). DNA for the CDR3: TGTGCCAGCACCCTTCTTGTGCCAGGGTCAGATACGCAGTATTTT. Encoded protein: CASTLLVPGSDTQYF. Complete variable domain (other parts from reference TRBV5-5 and TRBJ2-3): DAGVTQSPTHLIKTRGQQVTLRCSPISGHKSVSWYQQVLGQGPQFIFQYYEKEERGRGNFPDRFSARQFPNYSSELNVNALLLGDSALYLCASTLLVPGSDTQYFGPGTRLTVL.